The following is a TCR beta chain sequence with its context. The data derive from a study of blood T cell repertoires in COVID-19. Methods used by the authors: Nucleated cell counts were estimated from reference gene primer amplification. The method was immunoSEQ multiplex PCR; TCRdb's version includes in-frame clones alone and lacks a portion of them. That table is the source of V, J and clone size, and D and trimming were worked out from the DNA. The sample records tens of thousands of clones, over 90% being singletons. What was sequenced was peripheral blood. The sequence derives from a human donor in a cohort sampled during active COVID-19.

The CDR3 here is CASRKRRQGGNQPQHF. The CDR3 coding sequence is TGTGCCAGCAGGAAGAGGAGACAGGGAGGAAATCAGCCCCAGCATTTT. The chain couples TRBV28 to TRBJ1-5; TRBD1 matches at 7 bases. This CDR3 spans 16 amino acids. CDR1 and CDR2 from the germline V gene are MDHEN and SYDVKM. V was pared by 6 bases and J by 4 bases, with 12 bases of the junction left unmatched.